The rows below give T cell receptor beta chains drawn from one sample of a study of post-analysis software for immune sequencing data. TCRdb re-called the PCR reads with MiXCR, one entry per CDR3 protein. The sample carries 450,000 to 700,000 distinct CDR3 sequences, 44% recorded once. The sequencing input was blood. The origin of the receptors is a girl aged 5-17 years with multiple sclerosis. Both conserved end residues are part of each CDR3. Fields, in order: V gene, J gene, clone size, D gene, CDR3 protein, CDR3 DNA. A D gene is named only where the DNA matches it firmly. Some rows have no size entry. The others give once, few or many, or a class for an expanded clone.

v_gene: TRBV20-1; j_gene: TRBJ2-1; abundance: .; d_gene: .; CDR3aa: CSARFNEQFF; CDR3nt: TGCAGTGCTAGATTCAATGAGCAGTTCTTC
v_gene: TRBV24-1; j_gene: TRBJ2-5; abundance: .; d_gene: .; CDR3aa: CATSEWGTETQYF; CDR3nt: TGTGCCACCAGTGAATGGGGCACAGAGACCCAGTACTTC
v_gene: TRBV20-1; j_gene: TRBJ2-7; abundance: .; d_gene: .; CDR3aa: CSARGLARTYEQYF; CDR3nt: TGCAGTGCTAGAGGGCTAGCTAGGACCTACGAGCAGTACTTC
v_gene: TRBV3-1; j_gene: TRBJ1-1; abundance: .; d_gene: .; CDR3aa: CASSQGQNTEAFF; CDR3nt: TGTGCCAGCAGCCAAGGACAGAACACTGAAGCTTTCTTT
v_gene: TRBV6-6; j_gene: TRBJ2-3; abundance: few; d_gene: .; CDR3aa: CASRHPRDNTQYF; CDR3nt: TGTGCCAGCCGCCACCCCAGAGATAATACGCAGTATTTT
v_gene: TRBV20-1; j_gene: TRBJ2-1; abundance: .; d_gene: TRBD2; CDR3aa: CSARDRRRGRGEQFF; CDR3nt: TGCAGTGCTAGAGATCGGAGGCGGGGGAGAGGTGAGCAGTTCTTC
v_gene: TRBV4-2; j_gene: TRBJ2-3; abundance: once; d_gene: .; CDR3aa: CASSQDQGTADTQYF; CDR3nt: TGTGCCAGCAGCCAAGATCAGGGTACTGCAGATACGCAGTATTTT
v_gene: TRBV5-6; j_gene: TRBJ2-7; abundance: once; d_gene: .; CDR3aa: CASSFRGPNYVQYF; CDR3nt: TGTGCCAGCAGCTTCCGAGGGCCTAACTACGTGCAGTACTTC
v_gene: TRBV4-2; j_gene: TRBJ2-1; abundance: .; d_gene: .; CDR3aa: CASSQTETSYNEQFF; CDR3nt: TGTGCCAGCAGCCAGACCGAGACCTCCTACAATGAGCAGTTCTTC
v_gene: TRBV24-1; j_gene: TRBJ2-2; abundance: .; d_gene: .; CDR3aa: CATSDLRRTDTGELFF; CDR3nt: TGTGCCACCAGTGATTTGCGCAGGACGGACACCGGGGAGCTGTTTTTT
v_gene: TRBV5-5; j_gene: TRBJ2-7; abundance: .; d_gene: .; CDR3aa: CASSPGRGRRIYEQYF; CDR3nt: TGTGCCAGCAGCCCGGGGCGGGGACGTCGGATCTACGAGCAGTACTTC
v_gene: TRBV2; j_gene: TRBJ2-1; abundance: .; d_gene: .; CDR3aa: CASTGLSEQFF; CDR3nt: TGTGCCAGCACGGGGCTCAGCGAGCAGTTCTTC
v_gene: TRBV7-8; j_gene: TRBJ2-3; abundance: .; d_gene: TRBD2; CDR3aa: CASSLDGGATDTQYF; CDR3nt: TGTGCCAGCAGCTTAGACGGGGGGGCCACAGATACGCAGTATTTT
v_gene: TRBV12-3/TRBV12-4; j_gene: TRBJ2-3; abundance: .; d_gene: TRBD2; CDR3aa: CASRLGTSAVDTQYF; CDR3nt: TGTGCCAGCAGGCTGGGGACTAGCGCGGTCGATACGCAGTATTTT
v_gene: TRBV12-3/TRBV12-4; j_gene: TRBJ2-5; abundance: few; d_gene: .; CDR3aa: CASSRTHGQETQYF; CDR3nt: TGTGCCAGCAGTCGGACGCACGGCCAAGAGACCCAGTACTTC